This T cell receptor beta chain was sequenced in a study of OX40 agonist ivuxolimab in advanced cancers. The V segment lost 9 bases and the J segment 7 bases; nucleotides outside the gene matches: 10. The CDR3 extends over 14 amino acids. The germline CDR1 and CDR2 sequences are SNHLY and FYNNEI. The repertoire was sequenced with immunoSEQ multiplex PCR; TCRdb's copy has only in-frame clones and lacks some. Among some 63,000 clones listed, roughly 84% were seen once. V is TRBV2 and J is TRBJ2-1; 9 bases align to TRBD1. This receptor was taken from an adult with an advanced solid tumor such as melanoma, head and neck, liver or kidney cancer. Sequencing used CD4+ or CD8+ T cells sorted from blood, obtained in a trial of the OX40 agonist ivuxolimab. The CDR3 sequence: CASFGGTGINEQFF. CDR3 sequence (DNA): TGTGCCAGTTTCGGGGGGACAGGGATAAATGAGCAGTTCTTC.